This passage covers 16 T cell receptor beta chains from one sample sequenced in a study of T cell responses to AZD1222 COVID-19 vaccine. TCRdb keeps only in-frame clones here, not all; method: immunoSEQ multiplex PCR. In the table there are roughly 180,000 clones, 87% of which are singletons. Material: peripheral blood, obtained on day 0 of AZD1222 vaccination. These TCRs come from an adult in good health.

This clone appeared a single time. The chain couples TRBV6-5 to TRBJ2-7; possible D gene TRBD2, 6 bases. CDR1 MNHEY and CDR2 SVGAGI come from the germline V gene. V lost 2 bases and J 5 bases, leaving 16 bases between the germline ends. This CDR3 is built from 15 residues. CDR3 in DNA: TGTGCCAGCAGTTACCGAACGTCTAGGAGGGACGAGCAGTACTTC. It is translated as CASSYRTSRRDEQYF.

This clone was counted a single time. The genes are TRBV14 and TRBJ2-2; the match to TRBD1 covers 8 bases. Germline CDR1 reads SGHDN; CDR2 reads FVKESK. After removal of 1 base from V and 4 bases from J, the junction contained 8 bases not matched to a gene. This CDR3 is built from 17 residues. The DNA of the CDR3 is TGTGCCAGCAGCCAAGGGGTCAGGGGGCTTTTCACCGGGGAGCTGTTTTTT. Its translation: CASSQGVRGLFTGELFF.

V gene TRBV19 combines with J gene TRBJ2-2, with D perhaps TRBD2 (6 bases). CDR3 length: 14 residues. V dropped 6 bases and J dropped 3 bases, with 11 bases sitting between them. CDR1 is LNHDA, CDR2 SQIVND, per germline (reference sequence). This chain's CDR3 is CASSPRRDTGELFF. The DNA for the CDR3 is TGTGCCAGTAGCCCCCGGAGGGACACCGGGGAGCTGTTTTTT.

This chain links TRBV6-1 with TRBJ1-3; D call uncertain. The CDR3 extends over 17 amino acids. Germline CDR1 reads MNHNS; CDR2 reads SASEGT. V was shortened by 4 bases and J by 1 base, with 17 bases between the two germline ends. CDR3 coding DNA: TGTGCCAGCAGTGCCCCGAGGGTTGAGTTGTCTGGAAACACCATATATTTT. This encodes CASSAPRVELSGNTIYF.

This clone is a singleton in its sample. CDR3 region: CASSLWARDYGYTF. CDR3 nucleotides: TGTGCCAGCAGCTTGTGGGCCAGGGACTATGGCTACACCTTC. This sequence joins TRBV5-4 and TRBJ1-2, with D perhaps matching TRBD1 (5 bases). The CDR3 is made up of 14 amino acids. Germline values: CDR1 SGHNT, CDR2 YYREEE (reference sequence). Trimming stripped 1 base from V and 3 bases from J, with 10 bases between.

The chain employs TRBV7-3 and TRBJ2-5, with D perhaps matching TRBD2 (6 bases). Trimming shortened V by 5 bases and J by 0 bases, and 13 bases separated the two germline ends. CDR3 length equals 15 residues. CDR1 is SGHTA and CDR2 is FQGTGA in the germline V gene. The chain's CDR3 is CASSLSGPYQETQYF. CDR3 in DNA: TGTGCCAGCAGCCTTAGCGGTCCGTACCAAGAGACCCAGTACTTC.

There are a few counts of this clone. The rearrangement uses TRBV28 and TRBJ1-2, with a weak D call TRBD1 (5 bases). Germline V gene data show CDR1 as MDHEN and CDR2 as SYDVKM. V lost 5 bases, J lost 1 base, and 8 bases lay in between. The CDR3 loop spans 13 amino acids. The CDR3 region has the DNA TGTGCCAGCAGTCCGGGGGTTAACTATGGCTACACCTTC. Residues: CASSPGVNYGYTF.

This rearrangement joins TRBV3-1 (or the pseudogene TRBV3-2) to TRBJ1-5, with D unclear. Trimming pared 4 bases from V and 0 bases from J, leaving 7 bases between. The CDR3 totals 14 residues. Germline CDR1 LGHDT, CDR2 YNNKEL (reference sequence). CDR3 residues: CASSPQYSNQPQHF. CDR3 nucleotides: TGTGCCAGCAGCCCCCAGTATAGCAATCAGCCCCAGCATTTT.

This rearrangement joins TRBV5-1 to TRBJ2-7; 7 bases agree with TRBD1. This CDR3 has 16 amino acids. Germline-derived CDR1 and CDR2 are SGHRS and YFSETQ. Germline trimming cut 0 bases from V and 4 bases from J; bases unmatched to any gene: 10. The CDR3 DNA sequence: TGCGCCAGCAGCTTGGGGAATTACGACAGGGATTACGAGCAGTACTTC. This codes for CASSLGNYDRDYEQYF.

This chain joins TRBV5-8 and TRBJ2-1; D gene unclear. The CDR3 is made up of 16 amino acids. The V end lost 0 bases, the J end lost 4 bases, and 14 bases lay between the germline ends. Germline-derived CDR1 and CDR2 are SGHTS and YDEGEE. The CDR3 nucleotides are TGTGCCAGCAGCTTGGAAGTATGGACGGATTACAATGAGCAGTTCTTC. It translates to CASSLEVWTDYNEQFF.

The chain employs TRBV11-3 and TRBJ1-6, with TRBD1 as a possible D gene (5 bases). This CDR3 has 13 residues. The V gene lost 1 base and the J gene lost 10 bases, with 8 bases spanning the gap. Germline assignment: CDR1 SGHNT and CDR2 YENEEA. The CDR3 DNA reads as TGTGCCAGCAGCTTAGGGGGGGGATCACCCCTCCACTTT. Encoded protein: CASSLGGGSPLHF.

The CDR3: CASSSQGLGVYEQYF. CDR3 DNA sequence: TGTGCCAGCAGCTCCCAGGGTCTGGGGGTCTACGAGCAGTACTTC. The chain combines TRBV7-9 with TRBJ2-7; D could derive from TRBD1 or TRBD2 (5 bases each). Germline V gene data show CDR1 as SEHNR and CDR2 as FQNEAQ (reference sequence). This CDR3 region has 15 residues. Trimming pared 4 bases from V and 3 bases from J, leaving 16 bases between.

The chain combines TRBV4-1 with TRBJ1-4; D is possibly TRBD1 (6 bases). Trimming removed 6 bases at V and 6 bases at J, with 14 bases between. The CDR3 sequence is 14 residues long. Germline V gene lookup returns CDR1 MGHRA and CDR2 YSYEKL. The chain's CDR3 is CASSPTRQDEKLFF. In nucleotides, the CDR3 is TGCGCCAGCAGTCCTACAAGACAGGATGAAAAACTGTTTTTT.

The genes are TRBV2 and TRBJ1-2, with 10 nucleotides matching TRBD1. The V and J ends lost 5 bases and 1 base, in that order; junction bases with no gene match: 4. The CDR3 loop spans 15 amino acids. Germline CDR1 is SNHLY and CDR2 is FYNNEI. CDR3: CASSSGTGVNYGYTF. The CDR3 DNA reads TGTGCCAGCAGTTCCGGGACAGGGGTTAACTATGGCTACACCTTC.

The J gene is TRBJ1-2, the V gene TRBV30; D not certain. Per the germline V gene, CDR1 is GTSNPN and CDR2 is SVGIG (reference sequence). The CDR3 contains 14 residues. V was pared by 3 bases and J by 3 bases, with 14 bases between. The CDR3 sequence: CAWSPNLPDYGYTF. As DNA, the CDR3 is TGTGCCTGGAGCCCAAACCTACCGGACTATGGCTACACCTTC.

Concerning this clone itself: The same CDR3 also results from other DNA sequences found in this sample. The chain is built from TRBV3-1 (or the pseudogene TRBV3-2) and TRBJ1-5, with D hard to call. V was clipped by 0 bases and J by 7 bases, with 13 bases between them. The CDR3 contains 15 residues. Germline V gives CDR1 LGHDT, CDR2 YNNKEL (reference sequence). CDR3 in DNA: TGTGCCAGCAGCCAAGATGCAGGTGGAAGGCAGCCCCAGCATTTT. The encoded protein is CASSQDAGGRQPQHF.